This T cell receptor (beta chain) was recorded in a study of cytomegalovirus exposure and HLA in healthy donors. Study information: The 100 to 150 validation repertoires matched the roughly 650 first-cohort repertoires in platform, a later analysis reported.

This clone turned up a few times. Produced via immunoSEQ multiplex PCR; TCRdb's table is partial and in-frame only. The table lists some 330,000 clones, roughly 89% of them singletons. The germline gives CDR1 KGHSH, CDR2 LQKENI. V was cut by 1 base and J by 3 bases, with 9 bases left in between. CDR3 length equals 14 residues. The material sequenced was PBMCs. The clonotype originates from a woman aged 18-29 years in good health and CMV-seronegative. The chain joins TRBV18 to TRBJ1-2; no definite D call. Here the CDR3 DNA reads TGTGCCAGCTCACCACGGTCGAGGGACTATGGCTACACCTTC. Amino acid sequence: CASSPRSRDYGYTF.